The 30 T cell receptor beta chains below come from one sample, sequenced in a study of CD8 T cells in Susac syndrome. Random hexamers primed reverse transcription of about 0.45 to 1 ug RNA. TCRdb re-called the immunoSEQ multiplex PCR reads through MiXCR, storing one row per CDR3 protein. The sample carries about 140,000 distinct CDR3 sequences, 85% to 95% recorded once. Material: CD4+ T cells from PBMCs. The receptor source for this set is a human donor with Susac syndrome.

The CDR3 loop reads CASSRQENQPQHF. Written as DNA, the CDR3 is TGTGCCAGCAGCCGACAGGAAAATCAGCCCCAGCATTTT. The chain combines TRBV7-2 with TRBJ1-5, with D possibly matching TRBD1 (6 bases). The ends were cut back, 5 bases at V and 4 bases at J, with 9 bases in the middle. Germline assignment: CDR1 SGHTA and CDR2 FQGNSA. The CDR3 sequence is 13 residues long. Filled out from reference TRBV7-2 and TRBJ1-5, the complete variable domain reads GAGVSQSPSNKVTEKGKDVELRCDPISGHTALYWYRQSLGQGLEFLIYFQGNSAPDKSGLPSDRFSAERTGGSVSTLTIQRTQQEDSAVYLCASSRQENQPQHFGDGTRLSIL.

The V call is TRBV20-1, the J call TRBJ2-3, with 11 bases lining up with TRBD2. Germline loops: CDR1 DFQATT, CDR2 SNEGSKA (reference sequence). V lost 2 bases, J lost 1 base, and 2 bases stayed unmatched. CDR3 length equals 15 residues. CDR3 DNA sequence: TGCAGTGCTAGACCGGGACTAGCGGGCACAGATACGCAGTATTTT. Its translation: CSARPGLAGTDTQYF.

The table lists this clonotype with a count of one. The V gene is TRBV20-1, the J gene TRBJ2-2, with TRBD2 matching over 8 bases. This CDR3 region has 14 residues. The trim removed 1 base at V and 4 bases at J, leaving 2 bases unmatched. Germline V gene data show CDR1 as DFQATT and CDR2 as SNEGSKA (reference sequence). The CDR3 region is CSARGGTSTGELFF. The CDR3, as DNA: TGCAGTGCTAGAGGTGGGACTAGCACCGGGGAGCTGTTTTTT.

The J gene is TRBJ1-6, the V gene TRBV20-1; the match to TRBD1 covers 8 bases. Trimming removed 4 bases from V and 9 bases from J; junction bases left unmatched: 8. Per the germline V gene, CDR1 is DFQATT and CDR2 is SNEGSKA (reference sequence). CDR3 length: 14 amino acids. The CDR3: CSAKNRGGGSPLHF. The DNA of the CDR3 is TGCAGTGCTAAAAACAGGGGGGGTGGTTCACCCCTCCACTTT.

This chain connects TRBV4-3 to TRBJ2-5, with unresolved D. Trimming stripped 3 bases from V and 2 bases from J, with 13 bases between. The CDR3 length is 15 residues. Germline CDR1 reads LGHNA; CDR2 reads YSLEER. The CDR3 is CASSQSASPQETQYF. In DNA, the CDR3 is TGCGCCAGCAGCCAGTCGGCGAGTCCGCAAGAGACCCAGTACTTC.

In this sample, this clonotype turned up once. The V gene is TRBV5-5, the J gene TRBJ2-6; D is unclear. Germline V gives CDR1 SGHKS, CDR2 YYEKEE (reference sequence). The CDR3 extends over 15 amino acids. V lost 4 bases and J lost 0, with 8 bases in between. The CDR3 spells CASSQTDSGANVLTF. CDR3 nucleotide sequence: TGTGCCAGCAGCCAAACAGACTCTGGGGCCAACGTCCTGACTTTC.

The chain has TRBV29-1 and TRBJ2-5; D might be TRBD1 or TRBD2, each matching 5 bases. Germline assignment: CDR1 SQVTM and CDR2 ANQGSEA. The CDR3 has 11 amino acids. V dropped 6 bases and J dropped 5 bases, with 10 bases sitting between them. CDR3 DNA: TGCAGCGTCTTGGGGGACGAGACCCAGTACTTC. It specifies CSVLGDETQYF.

The rearrangement links TRBV20-1 to TRBJ2-5, with 7 bases matching TRBD1. The ends lost 5 bases at V and 4 bases at J; junction bases unmatched: 7. This CDR3 contains 13 residues. From germline, CDR1 is DFQATT and CDR2 SNEGSKA (reference sequence). Here the CDR3 reads CSASGTARETQYF. The CDR3 DNA is TGCAGTGCTTCCGGGACAGCGAGAGAGACCCAGTACTTC.

V usage is TRBV29-1 and J usage is TRBJ2-5, with 10 bases matching TRBD1. Germline V gene sequence: CDR1 SQVTM, CDR2 ANQGSEA. The CDR3 extends over 12 amino acids. With 6 bases clipped from V and 10 bases from J, the junction kept 8 bases outside the gene matches. The CDR3 sequence: CSVRQGALDQYF. Written as DNA, the CDR3 is TGCAGCGTCCGACAGGGGGCGCTCGACCAGTACTTC.

This clonotype was picked up one time. The CDR3 sequence: CASSQEASHTYGYTF. As DNA, the CDR3 is TGTGCCAGCAGCCAAGAGGCCAGTCATACTTATGGCTACACCTTC. The chain employs TRBV3-1 and TRBJ1-2; D not resolved. Per the germline V gene, CDR1 is LGHDT and CDR2 is YNNKEL (reference sequence). CDR3 length: 15 amino acids. Trimming stripped 0 bases from V and 5 bases from J, with 13 bases between.

The rearrangement joins TRBV10-3 to TRBJ2-7, with TRBD1 matching 12 bases. This CDR3 comprises 15 residues. V was pared by 3 bases and J by 4 bases, with 4 bases of the junction left unmatched. Looked up from germline, CDR1 is ENHRY and CDR2 is SYGVKD. The CDR3: CAISDPGQGAYEQYF. The CDR3 DNA follows: TGTGCCATCAGTGACCCGGGACAGGGGGCGTACGAGCAGTACTTC.

This rearrangement joins TRBV13 to TRBJ2-4; TRBD2 matches at 12 bases. The V segment lost 4 bases and the J segment 7 bases; nucleotides outside the gene matches: 8. Germline values: CDR1 PRHDT, CDR2 FYEKMQ (reference sequence). This CDR3 region has 16 residues. The CDR3 loop reads CASSSLAGGPRNIQYF. In nucleotides, the CDR3 is TGTGCCAGCAGCTCGCTAGCGGGAGGGCCGAGGAACATTCAGTACTTC.

This clonotype has a handful of counts. The gene calls are TRBV12-3 or TRBV12-4 and TRBJ1-5, with 8 bases lining up with TRBD1. The CDR3 loop spans 13 amino acids. The V gene end was trimmed by 3 bases and the J gene end by 11 bases; junction bases not matched to a gene: 6. DNA of the CDR3: TGTGCCAGCAGTTTCAGGGGGCAGGAAGCCCAGCATTTT. Translating it yields CASSFRGQEAQHF.

This clonotype was counted once. The chain recombines TRBV23-1 with TRBJ1-2, with 7 bases matching TRBD1. TRBV23-1 is flagged as an ORF with uncertain function. The CDR3 consists of 16 residues. J gave up 4 bases and V 0 bases, and 8 bases lay outside the gene matches. The chain's CDR3 is CASSQSRGGRVYGYTF. The DNA for the CDR3 is TGCGCCAGCAGTCAATCGAGAGGGGGCAGGGTCTATGGCTACACCTTC.

This chain uses TRBV9 with TRBJ1-6, with 10 bases matching TRBD1. The CDR3 has 15 residues. Trimming removed 3 bases from V and 7 bases from J; junction bases left unmatched: 4. CDR1 is SGDLS, CDR2 YYNGEE, per germline. CDR3 region: CASSGGQGGNSPLHF. In nucleotides, the CDR3 is TGTGCCAGCAGCGGAGGACAGGGGGGGAATTCACCCCTCCACTTT.

This chain links TRBV28 with TRBJ1-1; tentatively, D is TRBD1 (6 bases). Between the trimmed V and J ends, which lost 6 bases and 10 bases, there was a span of 12 bases. This CDR3 is 11 amino acids long. Germline V gene lookup returns CDR1 MDHEN and CDR2 SYDVKM. The CDR3 region is CASSPTGRAFF. The CDR3 bases are TGTGCCAGCAGCCCTACAGGGAGAGCTTTCTTT.

This chain uses TRBV20-1 with TRBJ2-2, with 12 bases identical to TRBD2. Germline values: CDR1 DFQATT, CDR2 SNEGSKA (reference sequence). V shed 1 base, J shed 1 base, and the junction held 7 bases outside the gene matches. The CDR3 runs 18 residues. The CDR3 coding sequence is TGCAGTGCTAGAGGTGTGACTAGCGGGGGTTTGAACACCGGGGAGCTGTTTTTT. Protein sequence: CSARGVTSGGLNTGELFF.

This clonotype appeared a few times. J is TRBJ1-2 and V is TRBV4-1; D not certain. Germline-derived CDR1 and CDR2 are MGHRA and YSYEKL. The CDR3 is 12 residues long. Trimming took off 1 base at V and 4 bases at J, with 4 bases between the two ends. This CDR3 is CASSQGVYGYTF. The CDR3 nucleotides read TGCGCCAGCAGCCAAGGGGTCTATGGCTACACCTTC.

The chain is built from TRBV7-8 and TRBJ2-5, with D tentatively TRBD1 or TRBD2 (6 bases each). The CDR3 runs 15 residues. Germline V gives CDR1 SGHVS, CDR2 FQNEAQ. Trimming took off 2 bases at V and 2 bases at J, with 12 bases between the two ends. The CDR3 protein is CASSLRRRGQETQYF. CDR3 in DNA: TGTGCCAGCAGCTTACGTAGGAGGGGGCAAGAGACCCAGTACTTC.

The chain combines TRBV18 with TRBJ1-5; possible D gene TRBD1, 5 bases. The CDR3 contains 13 residues. Trimming removed 0 bases at V and 7 bases at J, with 7 bases between. Germline CDR1 and CDR2: KGHSH and LQKENI. CDR3 sequence (DNA): TGTGCCAGCTCACCACCGAAGGGGCAGCCCCAGCATTTT. It yields the protein CASSPPKGQPQHF.

The chain links TRBV30 to TRBJ2-5; D call uncertain. In germline, CDR1 is GTSNPN, CDR2 SVGIG (reference sequence). This CDR3 is 12 amino acids long. The V gene lost 0 bases and the J gene lost 11 bases, with 13 bases spanning the gap. The CDR3 reads CAWSVLDSRQYF. CDR3 DNA: TGTGCCTGGAGTGTACTCGATAGCCGGCAGTACTTC.

The rearrangement uses TRBV3-1 and TRBJ1-1; 9 positions agree with TRBD1. There are 16 residues in the CDR3. Germline trimming cut 1 base from V and 6 bases from J; bases unmatched to any gene: 9. Germline loops: CDR1 LGHDT, CDR2 YNNKEL (reference sequence). The chain's CDR3 is CASSQVAGTGLAEAFF. CDR3 nucleotide sequence: TGTGCCAGCAGCCAAGTTGCCGGGACAGGGCTCGCTGAAGCTTTCTTT. Combining the CDR3 with reference TRBV3-1 and TRBJ1-1 gives the whole variable domain DTAVSQTPKYLVTQMGNDKSIKCEQNLGHDTMYWYKQDSKKFLKIMFSYNNKELIINETVPNRFSPKSPDKAHLNLHINSLELGDSAVYFCASSQVAGTGLAEAFFGQGTRLTVV.

This clonotype was found once. The chain recombines TRBV12-3 or TRBV12-4 with TRBJ1-6; 7 bases line up with TRBD1. J lost 10 bases, V lost 5 bases, and 5 bases had no gene match. The CDR3 length is 13 residues. The CDR3, as DNA: TGTGCCAGCAGTCCCAGGGGGGACTCACCCCTCCACTTT. It encodes CASSPRGDSPLHF.

The chain employs TRBV6-6 and TRBJ2-5; the D is unclear. Germline V gene lookup returns CDR1 MNHNY and CDR2 SVGAGI (reference sequence). The CDR3 length is 12 residues. V lost 0 bases and J lost 5, with 4 bases in between. The CDR3 DNA sequence: TGTGCCAGCAGTTACTCCCGGGAGACCCAGTACTTC. Its protein is CASSYSRETQYF.

The sample holds one count of this clonotype. This chain joins TRBV7-2 and TRBJ1-5; D might be TRBD1 (6 bases). CDR3 length: 15 amino acids. The V gene's germline CDR1 is SGHTA and CDR2 FQGNSA. V shed 8 bases and J shed 4 bases, with 18 bases lying between them. For the CDR3, the DNA is TGTGCCAGCGGAGCCAGGGTGGGGGCGAATCAGCCCCAGCATTTT. This gives the protein CASGARVGANQPQHF.

This sequence joins TRBV30 and TRBJ2-7, with D unresolved. The CDR3 has 13 residues. V was pared by 3 bases and J by 3 bases, with 12 bases between. Germline V lookup: CDR1 GTSNPN, CDR2 SVGIG (reference sequence). The chain's CDR3 is CAWSYNGNYEQYF. CDR3 nucleotide sequence: TGTGCCTGGAGCTATAACGGTAACTACGAGCAGTACTTC.

The V and J genes are TRBV7-9 and TRBJ2-1; D is possibly TRBD2 (7 bases). This CDR3 has 13 amino acids. Germline CDR1 is SEHNR and CDR2 is FQNEAQ (reference sequence). The V end was cut by 1 base, the J end by 12 bases, with 13 bases between. The CDR3 sequence: CASSLGWEGVQFF. The CDR3 DNA is TGTGCCAGCAGCTTAGGATGGGAGGGGGTGCAGTTCTTC.

This chain links TRBV7-2 with TRBJ2-3; D may be TRBD1 or TRBD2 (5 bases each). Germline lookup yields CDR1 SGHTA and CDR2 FQGNSA. V was shortened by 1 base and J by 1 base, with 9 bases between the two germline ends. This CDR3 contains 15 residues. This CDR3 reads CASSLGGIGTDTQYF. DNA for the CDR3: TGTGCCAGCAGCTTAGGGGGGATTGGCACAGATACGCAGTATTTT.

The J gene is TRBJ1-3, the V gene TRBV28, with no clear D. CDR3 length equals 15 residues. Germline V gene sequence: CDR1 MDHEN, CDR2 SYDVKM. Trimming took 6 bases from V and 3 from J, leaving 15 bases between them. The CDR3 nucleotides read TGTGCCAGCAGCACTAACCGAAAGGGTGGAAACACCATATATTTT. Translating it yields CASSTNRKGGNTIYF.

This chain links TRBV25-1 with TRBJ1-1; D ambiguous. V shed 3 bases and J shed 6 bases, with 11 bases lying between them. Germline assignment: CDR1 MGHDK and CDR2 SYGVNS. The CDR3 is 13 amino acids. CDR3 DNA sequence: TGTGCCAGCAGTGACCCTGGGAGACCTGAAGCTTTCTTT. It is translated as CASSDPGRPEAFF.